This TCR beta chain appears in the sequencing data of a study of shared clonotypes between healthy human individuals. Background on the study: Donors were a couple of women and a few men aged 18 to 49.

Naive CD8 cells lacked CD45RO, underwent positive selection for CCR7 and left out terminally differentiated effector memory CD45RA+ cells. All donors qualified as healthy HIV-negative adults and had experienced no recent acute infections or vaccinations. The V gene's germline CDR1 is MNHEY and CDR2 SMNVEV (reference sequence). This CDR3 spans 16 amino acids. The V gene end was trimmed by 6 bases and the J gene end by 0 bases; junction bases not matched to a gene: 8. Produced via immunoSEQ multiplex PCR; TCRdb's table is partial and in-frame only. The repertoire holds about 2.2 million clones, approximately 94% seen once, with 1.7% in the top ten.

The receptor comes from a man younger than 35 in good health. Some clones in this sample may be carry-over from other donors' samples. Sample: naive CD8+ T cells from PBMCs. V and J are TRBV27 and TRBJ2-1; 7 nucleotides agree with TRBD1. Here the CDR3 reads CASRTDRDSSYNEQFF. As DNA, the CDR3 is TGTGCCAGCAGGACTGACAGGGATTCCTCCTACAATGAGCAGTTCTTC.